What follows are 29 T cell receptor beta chains derived from one specimen sequenced in a study of blood T cell repertoires in COVID-19. Data came from immunoSEQ multiplex PCR; TCRdb stores just in-frame clones and leaves some out. Of tens of thousands of clones in the sample, around 88% were seen once. The specimen sequenced was peripheral blood. Every receptor here comes from a woman between 55 and 75 years old with COVID-19, enrolled during active disease.

The chain recombines TRBV2 with TRBJ2-7, with D possibly matching TRBD1 (6 bases). Germline CDR1 SNHLY, CDR2 FYNNEI. The CDR3 loop spans 11 amino acids. The V end was cut by 0 bases, the J end by 10 bases, with 7 bases between. This CDR3 is CASSEADSQYF. CDR3 bases: TGTGCCAGCAGTGAAGCGGACAGTCAGTACTTC.

This CDR3 is CASSPAQAGELFF. In DNA form, the CDR3 reads TGTGCCAGCAGCCCGGCTCAGGCCGGGGAGCTGTTTTTT. This chain uses TRBV3-1 (or the pseudogene TRBV3-2) with TRBJ2-2, with unresolved D. CDR1 is LGHDT and CDR2 is YNNKEL in the germline V gene (reference sequence). V was trimmed by 4 bases and J by 6 bases, leaving 9 bases between them. The CDR3 extends over 13 amino acids.

The chain joins TRBV11-2 to TRBJ1-6, with 11 bases matching TRBD1. The germline V gene encodes CDR1 SGHAT and CDR2 FQNNGV. The CDR3 has 14 residues. J gave up 10 bases and V 5 bases, and 4 bases lay outside the gene matches. CDR3 nucleotide sequence: TGTGCCAGCAGCCGGGACAGGGGGGCGTCACCCCTCCACTTT. It encodes CASSRDRGASPLHF.

The chain uses TRBV7-2 and TRBJ1-2; TRBD1 matches 7 bases. J gave up 8 bases and V 0 bases, and 9 bases lay outside the gene matches. The germline gives CDR1 SGHTA, CDR2 FQGNSA. The CDR3 consists of 15 residues. CDR3 region: CASSLASRQGSGYTF. CDR3 DNA: TGTGCCAGCAGCTTAGCGAGCAGACAGGGAAGCGGCTACACCTTC.

The CDR3 DNA reads TGTGCCAGCTCCCCTTCCTCGGACGAGCAGTACTTC. It translates to CASSPSSDEQYF. The chain recombines TRBV18 with TRBJ2-7; the D is unclear. The germline V gene encodes CDR1 KGHSH and CDR2 LQKENI. With 6 bases removed from V and 5 bases from J, the gap between germline ends came to 11 bases. CDR3 length: 12 residues.

The chain recombines TRBV9 with TRBJ2-2, with 8 nucleotides matching TRBD1. Trimming cost V 3 bases and J 0 bases; bases outside gene matches: 7. Germline CDR1 and CDR2: SGDLS and YYNGEE. The CDR3 runs 17 residues. DNA of the CDR3: TGTGCCAGCAGCGAACCCGGACAGGGTTCGAACACCGGGGAGCTGTTTTTT. Translation gives CASSEPGQGSNTGELFF.

The chain is built from TRBV4-3 and TRBJ2-5; D is uncertain. Germline CDR1 reads LGHNA; CDR2 reads YSLEER. The V end lost 0 bases, the J end lost 2 bases, and 4 bases lay between the germline ends. The CDR3 sequence is 13 residues long. DNA of the CDR3: TGCGCCAGCAGCCAAGACAGACAAGAGACCCAGTACTTC. Amino acid sequence: CASSQDRQETQYF.

The chain uses TRBV7-2 and TRBJ2-7, with D unresolved. Per the germline V gene, CDR1 is SGHTA and CDR2 is FQGNSA. Trimming removed 2 bases from V and 3 bases from J, with 2 bases in between. The CDR3 spans 11 residues. The CDR3 sequence: CASSLRYEQYF. CDR3 DNA sequence: TGTGCCAGCAGCTTACGCTACGAGCAGTACTTC.

The chain links TRBV18 to TRBJ1-2; the D is unclear. V was pared by 3 bases and J by 1 base, with 15 bases between. The CDR3 is 16 amino acids. Germline-derived CDR1 and CDR2 are KGHSH and LQKENI. CDR3 loop: CASSPSSSQFNYGYTF. For the CDR3, the DNA is TGTGCCAGCTCACCGTCTTCGTCACAGTTTAACTATGGCTACACCTTC.

This chain connects TRBV7-6 to TRBJ2-1, with 12 bases fitting TRBD2. J gave up 7 bases and V 5 bases, and 9 bases lay outside the gene matches. Germline V gene sequence: CDR1 SGHVS, CDR2 FNYEAQ. The CDR3 consists of 16 residues. The CDR3 DNA reads as TGTGCCAGCAGCAATTTCTTAGGACTAGCGGGGAATGAGCAGTTCTTC. Its protein is CASSNFLGLAGNEQFF.

The chain is built from TRBV7-2 and TRBJ1-1, with D possibly TRBD1 on 6 matching bases. Germline values: CDR1 SGHTA, CDR2 FQGNSA. V was clipped by 5 bases and J by 0 bases, with 16 bases between them. The CDR3 consists of 16 residues. CDR3 coding DNA: TGTGCCAGCAGCCCCCGGGACACCAAGGTGAACACTGAAGCTTTCTTT. It specifies CASSPRDTKVNTEAFF. Using reference TRBV7-2 and TRBJ1-1 for the parts outside the CDR3, the full variable domain is GAGVSQSPSNKVTEKGKDVELRCDPISGHTALYWYRQSLGQGLEFLIYFQGNSAPDKSGLPSDRFSAERTGGSVSTLTIQRTQQEDSAVYLCASSPRDTKVNTEAFFGQGTRLTVV.

The chain couples TRBV13 to TRBJ1-3, with a tentative D call TRBD1 (6 bases). Germline lookup yields CDR1 PRHDT and CDR2 FYEKMQ (reference sequence). Trimming took off 5 bases at V and 4 bases at J, with 15 bases between the two ends. This CDR3 has 15 residues. For the CDR3, the DNA is TGTGCCAGCAGCGAAGAAGGGACAACCGGAAACACCATATATTTT. This encodes CASSEEGTTGNTIYF.

The rearrangement joins TRBV19 to TRBJ2-5; D is unclear. There are 16 residues in the CDR3. Trimming took off 0 bases at V and 5 bases at J, with 16 bases between the two ends. CDR1 and CDR2 (germline): LNHDA, SQIVND (reference sequence). Written as DNA, the CDR3 is TGTGCCAGTAGTATAGATTCCGGCCACTACGGGGAGACCCAGTACTTC. Amino acid sequence: CASSIDSGHYGETQYF.

The V call is TRBV18, the J call TRBJ1-2, with D tentatively TRBD1 (6 bases). Trimming removed 3 bases at V and 4 bases at J, with 18 bases between. Germline V gene data show CDR1 as KGHSH and CDR2 as LQKENI. The length of the CDR3 is 16 residues. The CDR3 is CASSPEAGAGVYGYTF. The CDR3 DNA reads as TGTGCCAGCTCACCGGAGGCAGGGGCGGGGGTCTATGGCTACACCTTC.

The chain joins TRBV27 to TRBJ2-7; TRBD1 is a possible D gene (6 bases). CDR1 is MNHEY, CDR2 SMNVEV, per germline (reference sequence). Trimming took 3 bases from V and 3 from J, leaving 12 bases between them. The CDR3 has 14 residues. CDR3 coding DNA: TGTGCCAGCAGTTTGGTGGGGGCCCTCTACGAGCAGTACTTC. This codes for CASSLVGALYEQYF.

This clone was seen only once. J is TRBJ2-3 and V is TRBV25-1; no clear D. The germline CDR1 and CDR2 sequences are MGHDK and SYGVNS. This CDR3 contains 13 residues. Trimming took 4 bases from V and 7 from J, leaving 12 bases between them. The DNA for the CDR3 is TGTGCCAGCAGTGCCGGCGGCGGTAATACGCAGTATTTT. Protein: CASSAGGGNTQYF.

The chain carries TRBV6-6 and TRBJ2-7; D possibly corresponds to TRBD2 (6 bases). Germline V gene data show CDR1 as MNHNY and CDR2 as SVGAGI (reference sequence). V dropped 7 bases and J dropped 0 bases, with 13 bases sitting between them. The CDR3 totals 14 residues. CDR3 residues: CASTYRGTSYEQYF. The CDR3 DNA reads TGTGCCAGCACCTACCGGGGGACCTCCTACGAGCAGTACTTC.

The chain is built from TRBV5-6 and TRBJ1-2; weak D call: TRBD1 (5 bases). V shed 0 bases and J shed 4 bases, with 13 bases lying between them. The length of the CDR3 is 15 residues. Germline V CDR1 and CDR2: SGHDT, YYEEEE. This chain's CDR3 is CASSLAWRGVYGYTF. CDR3 nucleotides: TGTGCCAGCAGCTTGGCCTGGAGGGGCGTCTATGGCTACACCTTC. The full variable domain, rest sourced from reference TRBV5-6 and TRBJ1-2, is DAGVTQSPTHLIKTRGQQVTLRCSPKSGHDTVSWYQQALGQGPQFIFQYYEEEERQRGNFPDRFSGHQFPNYSSELNVNALLLGDSALYLCASSLAWRGVYGYTFGSGTRLTVV.

The V call is TRBV5-4, the J call TRBJ2-3, with 10 positions matching TRBD2. CDR3 size: 16 residues. CDR1 and CDR2 (germline): SGHNT, YYREEE (reference sequence). Losses at the gene ends were 2 bases for V and 6 bases for J; bases not matched to a gene: 9. CDR3 sequence reads: CASSFRAGGPWDTQYF. CDR3 coding DNA: TGTGCCAGCAGCTTTCGAGCGGGGGGGCCTTGGGATACGCAGTATTTT.

Here the CDR3 reads CASSFSAGPNQPQHF. CDR3 coding DNA: TGTGCCAGCAGTTTCTCGGCAGGGCCGAATCAGCCCCAGCATTTT. V is TRBV27 and J is TRBJ1-5; D perhaps matches TRBD1 (5 bases). CDR1 and CDR2 from the germline V gene are MNHEY and SMNVEV (reference sequence). CDR3 length: 15 amino acids. V lost 3 bases, J lost 4 bases, and 13 bases lay in between.

This clone was detected a few times. The rearrangement joins TRBV4-3 to TRBJ2-3, with D tentatively TRBD1 (5 bases). Germline V CDR1 and CDR2: LGHNA, YSLEER. The V and J ends lost 0 bases and 7 bases respectively, with 11 bases between them. The CDR3 has 14 amino acids. CDR3 in amino acids: CASSQDQGSNTQYF. In DNA, the CDR3 is TGCGCCAGCAGCCAAGATCAGGGCTCCAATACGCAGTATTTT.

The CDR3 reads CASSPRSGTSGGASGELFF. DNA of the CDR3: TGTGCCAGCAGCCCCCGCTCCGGGACTAGCGGGGGGGCGAGCGGGGAGCTGTTTTTT. This chain uses TRBV9 with TRBJ2-2, with 16 positions matching TRBD2. The CDR3 spans 19 residues. Trimming took 4 bases from V and 7 from J; bases not matched to a gene: 13. CDR1 SGDLS and CDR2 YYNGEE come from the germline V gene.

J is TRBJ2-3 and V is TRBV11-3; TRBD2 aligns across 7 bases. Germline assignment: CDR1 SGHNT and CDR2 YENEEA. This CDR3 is built from 13 residues. V was clipped by 3 bases and J by 4 bases; unmatched bases: 1. The CDR3 protein is CASSLAGADTQYF. The CDR3 DNA reads as TGTGCCAGCAGCTTGGCGGGGGCAGATACGCAGTATTTT.

The chain uses TRBV28 and TRBJ1-2, with unresolved D. The V gene lost 5 bases and the J gene lost 6 bases, with 13 bases spanning the gap. The CDR3 runs to 13 residues. The V gene's germline CDR1 is MDHEN and CDR2 SYDVKM. This CDR3 is CASSHDKSHGYTF. The DNA of the CDR3 is TGTGCCAGCAGTCATGACAAGTCGCATGGCTACACCTTC.

Only one count was recorded for this clone. The CDR3 coding sequence is TGTGCCAGCAGCTTTGGGGGGAGTGGATCACCCCTCCACTTT. This sequence encodes CASSFGGSGSPLHF. This rearrangement joins TRBV7-2 to TRBJ1-6, with D tentatively TRBD1 (5 bases). V lost 3 bases to trimming and J lost 10 bases, with 13 bases between them. CDR1 and CDR2 from the germline V gene are SGHTA and FQGNSA. The CDR3 spans 14 residues. Looking up the rest from reference TRBV7-2 and TRBJ1-6 gives the full variable domain: GAGVSQSPSNKVTEKGKDVELRCDPISGHTALYWYRQSLGQGLEFLIYFQGNSAPDKSGLPSDRFSAERTGGSVSTLTIQRTQQEDSAVYLCASSFGGSGSPLHFGNGTRLTVT.

As for this clone: Different DNA sequences within this sample yield the same CDR3. V gene TRBV5-1 combines with J gene TRBJ1-1; TRBD1 might be the D (6 bases). In germline, CDR1 is SGHRS, CDR2 YFSETQ. The V gene lost 3 bases and the J gene lost 0 bases, with 9 bases spanning the gap. This CDR3 comprises 14 residues. For the CDR3, the DNA is TGCGCCAGCAGCTCAGGACAGTTGAACACTGAAGCTTTCTTT. This gives the protein CASSSGQLNTEAFF. The variable domain in full, completed from reference TRBV5-1 and TRBJ1-1, reads KAGVTQTPRYLIKTRGQQVTLSCSPISGHRSVSWYQQTPGQGLQFLFEYFSETQRNKGNFPGRFSGRQFSNSRSEMNVSTLELGDSALYLCASSSGQLNTEAFFGQGTRLTVV.

V is TRBV5-6 and J is TRBJ1-1; no clear D. CDR1 is SGHDT and CDR2 is YYEEEE in the germline V gene. This CDR3 comprises 14 residues. The V and J ends lost 4 bases and 4 bases respectively, with 14 bases between them. CDR3 amino acids: CASSMGGFGTEAFF. The CDR3 nucleotides read TGTGCCAGCAGCATGGGCGGGTTCGGCACTGAAGCTTTCTTT.

V gene TRBV9 combines with J gene TRBJ2-5; a possible D gene is TRBD2 (5 bases). Trimming shortened V by 2 bases and J by 0 bases, and 14 bases separated the two germline ends. The CDR3 is made up of 16 amino acids. Per germline, CDR1 SGDLS and CDR2 YYNGEE. The CDR3 DNA reads as TGTGCCAGCAGCGTTTCTAGCTGGGTAAACCAAGAGACCCAGTACTTC. Translated: CASSVSSWVNQETQYF.

The rearrangement joins TRBV5-1 to TRBJ1-2, with TRBD1 identical over 9 bases. The CDR3 extends over 15 amino acids. V was clipped by 4 bases and J by 1 base; unmatched bases: 5. The V gene's germline CDR1 is SGHRS and CDR2 YFSETQ. The DNA of the CDR3 is TGCGCCAGCAGCCTAGGACAGGGGATTAACTATGGCTACACCTTC. Translation: CASSLGQGINYGYTF.